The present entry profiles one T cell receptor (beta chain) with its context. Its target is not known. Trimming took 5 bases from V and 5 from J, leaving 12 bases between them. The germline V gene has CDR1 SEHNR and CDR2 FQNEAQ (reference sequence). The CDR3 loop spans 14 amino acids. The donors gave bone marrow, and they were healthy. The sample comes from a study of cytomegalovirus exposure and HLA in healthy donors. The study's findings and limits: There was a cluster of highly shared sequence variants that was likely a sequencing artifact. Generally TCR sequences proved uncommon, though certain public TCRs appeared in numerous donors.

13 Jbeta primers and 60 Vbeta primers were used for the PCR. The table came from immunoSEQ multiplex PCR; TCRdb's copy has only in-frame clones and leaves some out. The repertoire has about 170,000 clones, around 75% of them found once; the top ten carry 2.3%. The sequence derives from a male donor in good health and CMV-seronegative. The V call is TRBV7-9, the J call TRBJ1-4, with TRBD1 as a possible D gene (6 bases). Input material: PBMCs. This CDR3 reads CASSQKGGNEKLFF. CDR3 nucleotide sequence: TGTGCCAGCAGCCAGAAAGGGGGAAATGAAAAACTGTTTTTT.